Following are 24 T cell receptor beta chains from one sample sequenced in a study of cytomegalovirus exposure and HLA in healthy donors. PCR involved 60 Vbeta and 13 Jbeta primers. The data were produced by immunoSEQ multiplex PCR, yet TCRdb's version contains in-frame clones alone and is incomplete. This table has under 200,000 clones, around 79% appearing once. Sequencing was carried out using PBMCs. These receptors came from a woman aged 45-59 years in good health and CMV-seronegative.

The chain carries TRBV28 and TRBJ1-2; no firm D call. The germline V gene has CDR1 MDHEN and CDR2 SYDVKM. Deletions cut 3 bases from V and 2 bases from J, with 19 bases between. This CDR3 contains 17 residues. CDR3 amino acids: CASSFSPLDTANYGYTF. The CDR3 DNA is TGTGCCAGCAGTTTCTCCCCCCTTGACACGGCCAACTATGGCTACACCTTC.

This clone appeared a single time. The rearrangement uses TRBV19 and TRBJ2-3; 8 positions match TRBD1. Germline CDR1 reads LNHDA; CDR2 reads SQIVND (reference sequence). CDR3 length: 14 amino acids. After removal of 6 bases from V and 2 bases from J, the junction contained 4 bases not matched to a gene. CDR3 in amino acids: CASSDRGSTDTQYF. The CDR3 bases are TGTGCCAGTAGCGACAGGGGCTCCACAGATACGCAGTATTTT.

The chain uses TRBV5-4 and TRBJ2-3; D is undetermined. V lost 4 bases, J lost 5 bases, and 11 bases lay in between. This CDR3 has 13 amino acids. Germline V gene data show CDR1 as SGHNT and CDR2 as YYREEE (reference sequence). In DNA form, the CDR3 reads TGTGCCAGCAGCGGCCTAGTCAAAGATACGCAGTATTTT. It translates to CASSGLVKDTQYF.

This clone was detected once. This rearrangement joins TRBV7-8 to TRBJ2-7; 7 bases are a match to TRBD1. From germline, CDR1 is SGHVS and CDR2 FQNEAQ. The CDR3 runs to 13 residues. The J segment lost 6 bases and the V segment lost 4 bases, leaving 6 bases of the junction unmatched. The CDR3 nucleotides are TGTGCCAGCAGCTGGACTGGGACAGCCGAGCAGTACTTC. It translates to CASSWTGTAEQYF.

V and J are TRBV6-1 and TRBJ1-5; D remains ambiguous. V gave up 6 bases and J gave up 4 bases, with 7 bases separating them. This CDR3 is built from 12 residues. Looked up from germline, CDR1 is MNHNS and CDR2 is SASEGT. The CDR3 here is CASRSTNQPQHF. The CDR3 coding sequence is TGTGCCAGCAGGTCGACAAATCAGCCCCAGCATTTT.

CDR3 residues: CASSLPPQQGTEAFF. CDR3 in DNA: TGTGCCAGCAGCTTGCCTCCCCAACAGGGAACTGAAGCTTTCTTT. The rearrangement uses TRBV5-4 and TRBJ1-1; maybe TRBD1 (6 bases). The germline V gene has CDR1 SGHNT and CDR2 YYREEE (reference sequence). This CDR3 comprises 15 residues. Trimming shortened V by 1 base and J by 5 bases, and 15 bases separated the two germline ends.

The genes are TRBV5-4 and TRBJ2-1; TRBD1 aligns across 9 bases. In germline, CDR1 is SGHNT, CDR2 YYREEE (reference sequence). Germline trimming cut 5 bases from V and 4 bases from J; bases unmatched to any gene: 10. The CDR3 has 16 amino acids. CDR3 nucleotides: TGTGCCAGCAGGACGGATCTCGGACAGGGGTACAATGAGCAGTTCTTC. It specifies CASRTDLGQGYNEQFF.

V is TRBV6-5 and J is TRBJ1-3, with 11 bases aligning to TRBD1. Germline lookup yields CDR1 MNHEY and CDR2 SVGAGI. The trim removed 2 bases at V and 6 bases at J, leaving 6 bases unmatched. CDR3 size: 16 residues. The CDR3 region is CASSYGPGQGANTIYF. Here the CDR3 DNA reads TGTGCCAGCAGTTACGGCCCTGGACAGGGGGCAAACACCATATATTTT.

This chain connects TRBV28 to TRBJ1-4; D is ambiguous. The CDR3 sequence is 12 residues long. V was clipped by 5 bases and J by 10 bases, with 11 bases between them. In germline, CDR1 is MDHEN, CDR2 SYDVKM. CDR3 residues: CASSVPGGKLFF. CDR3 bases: TGTGCCAGCAGTGTACCGGGAGGAAAACTGTTTTTT.

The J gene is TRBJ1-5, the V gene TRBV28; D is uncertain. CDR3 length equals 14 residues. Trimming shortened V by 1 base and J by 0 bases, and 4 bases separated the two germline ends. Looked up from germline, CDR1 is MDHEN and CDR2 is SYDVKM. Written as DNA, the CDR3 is TGTGCCAGCAGTTTATTAGATAGCAATCAGCCCCAGCATTTT. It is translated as CASSLLDSNQPQHF. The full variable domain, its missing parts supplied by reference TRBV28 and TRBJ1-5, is DVKVTQSSRYLVKRTGEKVFLECVQDMDHENMFWYRQDPGLGLRLIYFSYDVKMKEKGDIPEGYSVSREKKERFSLILESASTNQTSMYLCASSLLDSNQPQHFGDGTRLSIL.

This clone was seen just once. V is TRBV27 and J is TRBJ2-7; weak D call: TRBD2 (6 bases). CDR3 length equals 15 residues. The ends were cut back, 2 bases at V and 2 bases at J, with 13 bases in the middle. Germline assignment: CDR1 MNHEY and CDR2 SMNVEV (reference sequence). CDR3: CASSLRSGDPYEQYF. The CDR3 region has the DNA TGTGCCAGCAGTTTACGTTCGGGGGACCCCTACGAGCAGTACTTC.

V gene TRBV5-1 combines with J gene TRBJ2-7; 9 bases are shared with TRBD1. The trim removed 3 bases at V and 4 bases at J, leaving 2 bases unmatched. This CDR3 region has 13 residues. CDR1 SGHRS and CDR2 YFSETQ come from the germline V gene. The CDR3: CASSWDREYEQYF. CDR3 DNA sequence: TGCGCCAGCAGCTGGGACAGGGAATACGAGCAGTACTTC.

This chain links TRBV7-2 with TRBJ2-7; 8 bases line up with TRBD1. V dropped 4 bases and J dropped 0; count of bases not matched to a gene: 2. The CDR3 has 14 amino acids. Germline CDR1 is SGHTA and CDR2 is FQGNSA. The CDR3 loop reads CASSSDRDSYEQYF. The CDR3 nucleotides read TGTGCCAGCAGCTCGGACAGGGACTCCTACGAGCAGTACTTC.

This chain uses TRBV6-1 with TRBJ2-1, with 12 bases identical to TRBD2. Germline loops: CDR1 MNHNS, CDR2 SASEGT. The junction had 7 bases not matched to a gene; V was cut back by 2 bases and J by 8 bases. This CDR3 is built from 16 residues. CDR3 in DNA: TGTGCCAGCAGTGAACTAGCGGGAGGGGGTAAGGATGAGCAGTTCTTC. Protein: CASSELAGGGKDEQFF.

The CDR3 DNA reads as TGCGCCAGCAGCTGGGGACAGGGGGCAGCTAATGAAAAACTGTTTTTT. Its protein product is CASSWGQGAANEKLFF. The chain uses TRBV5-1 and TRBJ1-4; 12 bases are a match to TRBD1. With V trimmed by 3 bases and J by 3 bases, 3 bases remained unmatched. The CDR3 is 16 residues long. Looked up from germline, CDR1 is SGHRS and CDR2 is YFSETQ.

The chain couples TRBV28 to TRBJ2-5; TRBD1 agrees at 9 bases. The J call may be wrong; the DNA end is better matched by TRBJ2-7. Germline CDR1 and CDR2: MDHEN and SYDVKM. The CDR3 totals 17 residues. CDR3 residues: CASSFRDRARSSYEQYF. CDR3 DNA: TGTGCCAGCAGTTTTAGGGACAGGGCCCGGAGCTCCTACGAGCAGTACTTC.

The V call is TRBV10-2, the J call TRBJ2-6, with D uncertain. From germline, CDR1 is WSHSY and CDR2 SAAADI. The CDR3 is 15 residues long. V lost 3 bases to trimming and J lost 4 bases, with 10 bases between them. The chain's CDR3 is CASSDTGSGANVLTF. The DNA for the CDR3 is TGCGCCAGCAGTGATACCGGGTCCGGGGCCAACGTCCTGACTTTC.

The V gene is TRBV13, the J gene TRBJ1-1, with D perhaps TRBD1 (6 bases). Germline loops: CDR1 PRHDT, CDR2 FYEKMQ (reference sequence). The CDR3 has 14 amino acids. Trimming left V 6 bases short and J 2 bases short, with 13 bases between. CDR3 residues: CASRPTGFNTEAFF. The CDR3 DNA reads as TGTGCCAGCAGACCTACAGGGTTTAACACTGAAGCTTTCTTT.

The CDR3 is CASSPGTVQPQHF. In DNA form, the CDR3 reads TGTGCCAGCTCACCGGGGACAGTTCAGCCCCAGCATTTT. The chain uses TRBV18 and TRBJ1-5, with 7 positions matching TRBD1. The ends lost 3 bases at V and 6 bases at J; junction bases unmatched: 2. CDR1 and CDR2 (germline): KGHSH, LQKENI. This CDR3 region has 13 residues.

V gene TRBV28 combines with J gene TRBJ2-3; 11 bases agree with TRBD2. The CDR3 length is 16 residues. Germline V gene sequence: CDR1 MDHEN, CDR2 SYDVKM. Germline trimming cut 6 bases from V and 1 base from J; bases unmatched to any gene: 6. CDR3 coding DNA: TGTGCCAGCAGCCGAAAGACTAGCGGGGGCACAGATACGCAGTATTTT. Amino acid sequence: CASSRKTSGGTDTQYF. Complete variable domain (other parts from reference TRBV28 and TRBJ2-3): DVKVTQSSRYLVKRTGEKVFLECVQDMDHENMFWYRQDPGLGLRLIYFSYDVKMKEKGDIPEGYSVSREKKERFSLILESASTNQTSMYLCASSRKTSGGTDTQYFGPGTRLTVL.

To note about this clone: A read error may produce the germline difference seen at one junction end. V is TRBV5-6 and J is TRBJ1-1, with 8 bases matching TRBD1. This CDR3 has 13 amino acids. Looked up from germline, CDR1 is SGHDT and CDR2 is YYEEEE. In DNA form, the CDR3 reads TGTGCCAGCAGACGACAGGGGACCACTGAAGCTCTCTTT. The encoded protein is CASRRQGTTEALF.

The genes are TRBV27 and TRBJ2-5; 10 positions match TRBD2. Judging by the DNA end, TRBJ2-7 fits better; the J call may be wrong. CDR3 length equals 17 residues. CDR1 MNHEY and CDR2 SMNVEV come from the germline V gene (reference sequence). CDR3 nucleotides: TGTGCCAGCAGTTCCTCGGGACTAGCGATCCCCTCTTACGAGCAGTACTTC. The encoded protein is CASSSSGLAIPSYEQYF.

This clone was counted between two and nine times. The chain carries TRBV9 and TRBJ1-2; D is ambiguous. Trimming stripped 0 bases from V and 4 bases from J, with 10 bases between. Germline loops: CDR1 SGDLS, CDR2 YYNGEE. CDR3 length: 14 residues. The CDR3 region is CASSVATDPYGYTF. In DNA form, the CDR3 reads TGTGCCAGCAGCGTAGCTACAGACCCCTATGGCTACACCTTC. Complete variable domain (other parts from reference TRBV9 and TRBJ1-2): DSGVTQTPKHLITATGQRVTLRCSPRSGDLSVYWYQQSLDQGLQFLIQYYNGEERAKGNILERFSAQQFPDLHSELNLSSLELGDSALYFCASSVATDPYGYTFGSGTRLTVV.

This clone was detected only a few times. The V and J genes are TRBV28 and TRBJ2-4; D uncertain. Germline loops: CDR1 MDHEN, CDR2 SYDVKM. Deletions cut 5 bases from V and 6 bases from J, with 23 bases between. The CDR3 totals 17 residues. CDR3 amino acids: CASSGFQGRLSGNIQYF. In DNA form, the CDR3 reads TGTGCCAGCAGTGGATTCCAAGGTCGTCTCTCAGGAAACATTCAGTACTTC.